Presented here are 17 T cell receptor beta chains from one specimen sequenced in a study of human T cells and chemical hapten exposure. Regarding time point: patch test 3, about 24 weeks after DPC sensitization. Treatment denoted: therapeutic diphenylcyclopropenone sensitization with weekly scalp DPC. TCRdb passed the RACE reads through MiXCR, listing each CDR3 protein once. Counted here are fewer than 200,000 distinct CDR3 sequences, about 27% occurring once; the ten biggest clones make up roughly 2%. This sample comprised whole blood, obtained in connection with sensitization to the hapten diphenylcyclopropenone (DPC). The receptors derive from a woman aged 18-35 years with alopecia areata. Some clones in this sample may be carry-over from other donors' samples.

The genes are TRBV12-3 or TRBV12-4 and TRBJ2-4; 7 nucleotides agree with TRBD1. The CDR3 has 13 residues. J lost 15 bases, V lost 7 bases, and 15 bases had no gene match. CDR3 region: CASTGARTGRMYF. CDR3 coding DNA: TGTGCCAGCACCGGTGCTAGGACAGGCCGTATGTACTTC.

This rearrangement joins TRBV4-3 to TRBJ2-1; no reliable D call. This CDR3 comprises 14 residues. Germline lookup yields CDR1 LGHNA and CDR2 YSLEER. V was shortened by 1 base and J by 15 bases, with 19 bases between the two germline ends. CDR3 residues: CASSQATEWGNRFF. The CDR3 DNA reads TGCGCCAGCAGCCAAGCGACCGAGTGGGGAAATAGGTTCTTC.

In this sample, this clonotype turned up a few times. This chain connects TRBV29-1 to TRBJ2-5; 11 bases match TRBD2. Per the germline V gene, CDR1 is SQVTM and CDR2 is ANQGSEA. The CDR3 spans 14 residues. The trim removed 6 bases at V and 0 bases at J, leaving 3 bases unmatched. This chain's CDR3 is CSVWGLADQETQYF. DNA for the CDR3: TGCAGCGTCTGGGGACTAGCGGACCAAGAGACCCAGTACTTC.

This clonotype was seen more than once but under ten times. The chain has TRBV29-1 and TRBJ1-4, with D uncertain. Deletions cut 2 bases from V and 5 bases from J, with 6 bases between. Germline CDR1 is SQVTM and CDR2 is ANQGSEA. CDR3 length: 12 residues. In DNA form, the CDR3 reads TGCAGCGTTGAATCGGGGAATGAAAAACTGTTTTTT. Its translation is CSVESGNEKLFF.

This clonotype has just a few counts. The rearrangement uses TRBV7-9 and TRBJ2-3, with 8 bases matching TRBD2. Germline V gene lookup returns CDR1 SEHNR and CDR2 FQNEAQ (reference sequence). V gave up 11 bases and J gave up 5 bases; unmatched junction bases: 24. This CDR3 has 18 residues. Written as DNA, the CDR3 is TGTGCCGGACCCCCCGGCGGGGGGCCTGTTATGGACGGAGATACGCAGTATTTT. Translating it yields CAGPPGGGPVMDGDTQYF.

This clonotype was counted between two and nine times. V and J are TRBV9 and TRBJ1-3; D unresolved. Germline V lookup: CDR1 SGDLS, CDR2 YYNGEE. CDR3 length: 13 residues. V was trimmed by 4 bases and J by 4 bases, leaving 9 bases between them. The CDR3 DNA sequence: TGTGCCAGCAGCCCGGCCACCGGAAACACCATATATTTT. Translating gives CASSPATGNTIYF.

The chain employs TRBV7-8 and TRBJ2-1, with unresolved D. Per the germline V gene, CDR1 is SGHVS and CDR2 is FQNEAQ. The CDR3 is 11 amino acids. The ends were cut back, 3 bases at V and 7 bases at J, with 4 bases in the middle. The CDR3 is CASSFLNEQFF. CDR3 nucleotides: TGTGCCAGCAGCTTCCTAAATGAGCAGTTCTTC.

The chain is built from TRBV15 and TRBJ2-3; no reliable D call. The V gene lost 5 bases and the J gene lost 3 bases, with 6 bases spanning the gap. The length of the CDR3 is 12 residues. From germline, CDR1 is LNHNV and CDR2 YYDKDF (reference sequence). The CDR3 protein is CATSPVTDTQYF. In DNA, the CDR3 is TGTGCCACCAGCCCGGTAACAGATACGCAGTATTTT.

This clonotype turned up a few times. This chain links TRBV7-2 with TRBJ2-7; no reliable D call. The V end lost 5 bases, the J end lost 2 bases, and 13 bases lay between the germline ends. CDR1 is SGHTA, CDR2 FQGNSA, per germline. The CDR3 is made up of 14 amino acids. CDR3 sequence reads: CASSLKGLAYEQYF. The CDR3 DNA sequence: TGTGCCAGCAGCCTAAAAGGCTTGGCCTACGAGCAGTACTTC.

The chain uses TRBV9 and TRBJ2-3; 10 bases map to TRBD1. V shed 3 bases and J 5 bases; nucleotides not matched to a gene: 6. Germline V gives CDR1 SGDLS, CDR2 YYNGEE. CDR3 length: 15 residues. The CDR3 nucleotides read TGTGCCAGCAGCGCCGAGGGACAGGGGAGAGATACGCAGTATTTT. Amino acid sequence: CASSAEGQGRDTQYF.

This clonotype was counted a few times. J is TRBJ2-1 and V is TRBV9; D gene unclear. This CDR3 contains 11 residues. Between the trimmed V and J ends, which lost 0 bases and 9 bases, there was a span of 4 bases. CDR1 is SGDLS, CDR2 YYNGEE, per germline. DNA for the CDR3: TGTGCCAGCAGCGTAGAATTTGAGCAGTTCTTC. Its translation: CASSVEFEQFF.

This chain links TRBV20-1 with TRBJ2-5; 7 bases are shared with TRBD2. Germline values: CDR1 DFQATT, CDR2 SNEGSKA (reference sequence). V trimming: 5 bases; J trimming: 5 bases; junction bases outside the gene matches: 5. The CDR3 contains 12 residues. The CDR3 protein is CSALMGGETQYF. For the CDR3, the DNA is TGCAGTGCTCTGATGGGGGGGGAGACCCAGTACTTC.

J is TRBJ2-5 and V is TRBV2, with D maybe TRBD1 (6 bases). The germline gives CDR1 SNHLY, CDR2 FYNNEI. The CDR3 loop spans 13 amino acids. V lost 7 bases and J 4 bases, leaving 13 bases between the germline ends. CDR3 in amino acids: CASIRGMVETQYF. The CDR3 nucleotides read TGTGCCAGCATTAGGGGGATGGTAGAGACCCAGTACTTC.

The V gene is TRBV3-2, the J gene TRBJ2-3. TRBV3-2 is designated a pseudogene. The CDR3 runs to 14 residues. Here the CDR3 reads CAAGWTLRKDTQYF. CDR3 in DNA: TGTGCCGCCGGTTGGACCCTTCGCAAGGATACGCAGTATTTT.

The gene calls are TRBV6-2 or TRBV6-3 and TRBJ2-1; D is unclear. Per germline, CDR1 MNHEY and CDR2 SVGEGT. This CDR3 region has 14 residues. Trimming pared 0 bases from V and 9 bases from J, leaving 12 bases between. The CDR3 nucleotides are TGTGCCAGCAGTTACTCTATAAAGTTTGGTGAGCAGTTCTTC. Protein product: CASSYSIKFGEQFF.

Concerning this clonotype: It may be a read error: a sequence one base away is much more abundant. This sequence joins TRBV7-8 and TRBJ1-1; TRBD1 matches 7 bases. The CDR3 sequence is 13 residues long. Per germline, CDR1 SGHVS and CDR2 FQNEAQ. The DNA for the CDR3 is TGTGCCAGCAGCTCGACAGGGAACCCTGAAGCTTTCTTT. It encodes CASSSTGNPEAFF.

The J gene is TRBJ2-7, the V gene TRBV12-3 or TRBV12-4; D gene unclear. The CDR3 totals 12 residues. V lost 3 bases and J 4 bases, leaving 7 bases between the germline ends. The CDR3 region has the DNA TGTGCCAGCAGTTTTTCCGTTTACGAGCAGTACTTC. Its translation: CASSFSVYEQYF.